This TCR beta chain emerged from a study of T cells in Graves' hyperthyroidism and ophthalmopathy. CDR1 is DFQATT and CDR2 is SNEGSKA in the germline V gene (reference sequence). The CDR3 length is 14 residues. Germline trimming cut 1 base from V and 12 bases from J; bases unmatched to any gene: 13. It was RNA transcripts that yielded the amplified TCR beta CDR3 regions. HTBI primers were used for first-round RT-PCR of the TCR CDR3. MiXCR was run by TCRdb on the multiplex PCR reads, yielding one entry per CDR3 protein. The sample lists approximately 640,000 distinct CDR3 sequences; roughly 17% were seen once. This clonotype was seen a few times.

The rearrangement joins TRBV20-1 to TRBJ2-5; 8 bases are a match to TRBD2. The sample comprised blood. The TCR sequence derives from a woman in her twenties or thirties with Graves' hyperthyroidism. The CDR3 coding sequence is TGCAGTGCTAGAGGTAAAGCGGGAGAGGTCCGGAAGTACTTC. Amino acids: CSARGKAGEVRKYF.